What follows are 15 T cell receptor beta chains derived from one specimen sequenced in a study of T cell changes during pregnancy in multiple sclerosis. Sequencing was performed with immunoSEQ multiplex PCR; in TCRdb, only in-frame clones are kept and a portion is missing. This sample yields about 35,000 clones, of which 91% are seen a single time; around 3% belongs to the top ten. The starting material was CD4+ T cells from peripheral blood mononuclear cells, obtained in the third trimester of pregnancy. The receptors come from a female donor in good health, enrolled as a control in a pregnancy study.

This chain uses TRBV13 with TRBJ2-3; the match to TRBD1 covers 7 bases. The CDR3 consists of 16 residues. Losses at the gene ends were 1 base for V and 6 bases for J; bases not matched to a gene: 10. CDR1 PRHDT and CDR2 FYEKMQ come from the germline V gene (reference sequence). CDR3 bases: TGTGCCAGCAGCTTAGCCTACAGACAGGGTTTGGATACGCAGTATTTT. Translation: CASSLAYRQGLDTQYF.

This clone was seen only once. The chain couples TRBV27 to TRBJ1-3, with D maybe TRBD1 (6 bases). Germline CDR1 MNHEY, CDR2 SMNVEV (reference sequence). The CDR3 contains 16 residues. The germline V and J ends were trimmed by 5 bases and 1 base, with 15 bases remaining between them. The CDR3 sequence is CASSDSGVGSGNTIYF. CDR3 coding DNA: TGTGCCAGCAGTGACTCAGGGGTCGGGTCTGGAAACACCATATATTTT.

The rearrangement links TRBV28 to TRBJ2-3, with 9 bases identical to TRBD2. With V trimmed by 5 bases and J by 3 bases, 6 bases remained unmatched. The CDR3 extends over 15 amino acids. Germline assignment: CDR1 MDHEN and CDR2 SYDVKM. In DNA form, the CDR3 reads TGTGCCAGCAGTCCTAGCGGGACTAAGACAGATACGCAGTATTTT. Translated: CASSPSGTKTDTQYF.

The chain employs TRBV7-3 and TRBJ2-1, with 10 nucleotides matching TRBD2. The J segment lost 4 bases and the V segment lost 5 bases, leaving 8 bases of the junction unmatched. The CDR3 is 16 residues long. Looked up from germline, CDR1 is SGHTA and CDR2 is FQGTGA. CDR3 loop: CASSHIRTSGYNEQFF. CDR3 coding DNA: TGTGCCAGCAGCCATATCAGGACTAGCGGATACAATGAGCAGTTCTTC.

The rearrangement uses TRBV5-1 and TRBJ2-3; 7 bases fit TRBD2. The length of the CDR3 is 19 residues. The V gene end was trimmed by 3 bases and the J gene end by 8 bases; junction bases not matched to a gene: 24. The germline gives CDR1 SGHRS, CDR2 YFSETQ. The CDR3 loop reads CASSSSAGSREYAGSTQYF. Here the CDR3 DNA reads TGCGCCAGCAGCTCTTCCGCGGGGTCGCGGGAGTATGCCGGGTCTACGCAGTATTTT.

The V call is TRBV7-9, the J call TRBJ2-3; 9 positions agree with TRBD1. The germline V gene encodes CDR1 SEHNR and CDR2 FQNEAQ (reference sequence). This CDR3 contains 14 residues. Trimming took 1 base from V and 4 from J; bases not matched to a gene: 0. The CDR3 sequence: CASSLGTGADTQYF. In DNA form, the CDR3 reads TGTGCCAGCAGCTTAGGGACAGGGGCAGATACGCAGTATTTT.

The chain recombines TRBV28 with TRBJ1-5; tentative D call: TRBD1 (6 bases). Germline lookup yields CDR1 MDHEN and CDR2 SYDVKM. With 7 bases removed from V and 2 bases from J, the gap between germline ends came to 12 bases. The CDR3 totals 14 residues. As DNA, the CDR3 is TGTGCCAGCATGGTCGAGGGGGGCAATCAGCCCCAGCATTTT. Translation gives CASMVEGGNQPQHF.

The V call is TRBV5-1, the J call TRBJ1-3; D perhaps matches TRBD1 (5 bases). The germline CDR1 and CDR2 sequences are SGHRS and YFSETQ. CDR3 size: 13 residues. Between the trimmed V and J ends, which lost 7 bases and 4 bases, there was a span of 12 bases. CDR3 loop: CASGGTGGNTIYF. The CDR3 coding sequence is TGCGCCAGCGGAGGGACGGGAGGAAACACCATATATTTT.

Worth noting for this clone: Relative to the germline gene, one junction end is altered; a read error may explain this. The V gene is TRBV28, the J gene TRBJ2-7, with 11 bases matching TRBD1. This CDR3 spans 11 amino acids. CDR1 is MDHEN, CDR2 SYDVKM, per germline. The CDR3 spells CTSSPPGQGDF. CDR3 nucleotides: TGTACCAGCAGTCCCCCGGGACAGGGGGACTTC.

The chain recombines TRBV27 with TRBJ2-1; D might be TRBD2 (5 bases). This CDR3 comprises 13 residues. Germline V gene lookup returns CDR1 MNHEY and CDR2 SMNVEV (reference sequence). V lost 3 bases, J lost 9 bases, and 12 bases lay in between. CDR3 sequence: CASSLRGLVEQFF. The CDR3 DNA is TGTGCCAGCAGTTTGAGAGGACTGGTTGAGCAGTTCTTC.

This chain uses TRBV29-1 with TRBJ1-2; perhaps TRBD1 as D (5 bases). Between the trimmed V and J ends, which lost 4 bases and 5 bases, there was a span of 11 bases. This CDR3 comprises 12 residues. Germline CDR1 SQVTM, CDR2 ANQGSEA. CDR3 coding DNA: TGCAGCGTTGTGGGGCAGGGTTATGGCTACACCTTC. Translated, it gives CSVVGQGYGYTF.

The chain uses TRBV2 and TRBJ1-2; weak D call: TRBD1 (6 bases). CDR3 length equals 14 residues. Trimming removed 7 bases from V and 7 bases from J, with 19 bases in between. From germline, CDR1 is SNHLY and CDR2 FYNNEI. CDR3 region: CASTNNRVGGGYTF. In DNA form, the CDR3 reads TGTGCCAGCACCAATAACAGGGTCGGTGGTGGCTACACCTTC.

The chain employs TRBV5-1 and TRBJ2-5, with TRBD1 matching 7 bases. CDR1 is SGHRS, CDR2 YFSETQ, per germline. The CDR3 loop spans 13 amino acids. V was clipped by 4 bases and J by 5 bases; unmatched bases: 5. The CDR3 DNA sequence: TGCGCCAGCAGCCCAGACAGGGTGGAGACCCAGTACTTC. It codes for CASSPDRVETQYF. Supplemented by reference TRBV5-1 and TRBJ2-5, the full variable domain reads KAGVTQTPRYLIKTRGQQVTLSCSPISGHRSVSWYQQTPGQGLQFLFEYFSETQRNKGNFPGRFSGRQFSNSRSEMNVSTLELGDSALYLCASSPDRVETQYFGPGTRLLVL.

The V gene is TRBV5-4, the J gene TRBJ2-1; 7 bases map to TRBD2. Unmatched junction bases numbered 8, after V lost 0 bases and J lost 5 bases. The V gene's germline CDR1 is SGHNT and CDR2 YYREEE (reference sequence). The CDR3 totals 16 residues. CDR3 DNA: TGTGCCAGCAGCTTGGCCGTAGGCGGGAGAGACAATGAGCAGTTCTTC. It yields the protein CASSLAVGGRDNEQFF.

This sequence joins TRBV18 and TRBJ2-7, with 11 bases that match TRBD2. CDR1 and CDR2 from the germline V gene are KGHSH and LQKENI. The trim removed 3 bases at V and 4 bases at J, leaving 2 bases unmatched. CDR3 length equals 14 residues. Here the CDR3 reads CASSPGLAEYEQYF. For the CDR3, the DNA is TGTGCCAGCTCACCGGGACTAGCGGAGTACGAGCAGTACTTC.